The 9 T cell receptor beta chains given below trace back to one sample, sequenced in a study of T-cell memory formation after mild COVID-19. TCRdb fed the 5' RACE reads into MiXCR, producing one record per CDR3 protein. The table includes 350,000 or so distinct CDR3 sequences, roughly 13% detected once. The sequenced material came from PBMCs or a T cell subset sorted from them (not recorded which). The receptor source for this set is a man aged 18 to 30 who had mild COVID-19 (a few samples of this study predate the infection). Cell type and time point are not known.

The genes are TRBV7-8 and TRBJ2-6; D uncertain. Germline V gives CDR1 SGHVS, CDR2 FQNEAQ. The CDR3 covers 16 residues. The ends were cut back, 1 base at V and 0 bases at J, with 7 bases in the middle. The CDR3 reads CASSLGSLSGANVLTF. The CDR3 DNA reads TGTGCCAGCAGCTTAGGGTCACTCTCTGGGGCCAACGTCCTGACTTTC.

This clonotype was recorded many times. CDR3 region: CASSLSGRGTQYF. Here the CDR3 DNA reads TGTGCCAGCAGCCTCTCCGGGAGGGGGACCCAGTACTTC. The J gene is TRBJ2-5, the V gene TRBV7-3; 8 nucleotides agree with TRBD2. Germline loops: CDR1 SGHTA, CDR2 FQGTGA. Trimming took 5 bases from V and 7 from J; bases not matched to a gene: 6. The CDR3 loop spans 13 amino acids. Full variable domain (missing parts from reference TRBV7-3 and TRBJ2-5): GAGVSQTPSNKVTEKGKYVELRCDPISGHTALYWYRQSLGQGPEFLIYFQGTGAADDSGLPNDRFFAVRPEGSVSTLKIQRTERGDSAVYLCASSLSGRGTQYFGPGTRLLVL.

The genes are TRBV6-5 and TRBJ1-1; possible D gene TRBD1, 5 bases. With 6 bases removed from V and 0 bases from J, the gap between germline ends came to 14 bases. The CDR3 has 15 amino acids. From germline, CDR1 is MNHEY and CDR2 SVGAGI. CDR3 amino acids: CASSLPGTVNTEAFF. The CDR3 DNA reads as TGTGCCAGCAGCCTACCCGGGACGGTGAACACTGAAGCTTTCTTT.

The gene calls are TRBV20-1 and TRBJ2-1; possibly TRBD1 for D (6 bases). Germline-derived CDR1 and CDR2 are DFQATT and SNEGSKA (reference sequence). The CDR3 is 16 residues long. V was shortened by 3 bases and J by 6 bases, with 21 bases between the two germline ends. CDR3 in DNA: TGCAGTGCTAGGCCCCCTGGCAGGGGATTTCGCAATGAGCAGTTCTTC. It translates to CSARPPGRGFRNEQFF.

This clonotype was observed a handful of times. One junction end does not reproduce the germline sequence, and a read error may be involved. The chain couples TRBV3-1 to TRBJ2-7, with unresolved D. Looked up from germline, CDR1 is LGHDT and CDR2 is YNNKEL (reference sequence). There are 13 residues in the CDR3. CDR3 sequence reads: CASSHVGAYEQYF. The DNA of the CDR3 is TGTGCAAGCAGCCACGTAGGCGCCTACGAGCAGTACTTC.

CDR3 sequence reads: CASLPSGEPYTEAFF. The CDR3 bases are TGTGCCAGCCTACCCTCAGGGGAGCCCTACACTGAAGCTTTCTTT. The gene calls are TRBV28 and TRBJ1-1; D is possibly TRBD1 (6 bases). Germline CDR1 and CDR2: MDHEN and SYDVKM. Trimming took 8 bases from V and 3 from J, leaving 19 bases between them. The CDR3 spans 15 residues.

In this sample, this clonotype turned up a few times. The junction shows a germline mismatch at one end, possibly a read error. CDR3 coding DNA: TGTGCCACCAGGACTAGCGGGGGCCAGGGAGAGGCCCAGTACTTC. Its translation is CATRTSGGQGEAQYF. The rearrangement uses TRBV6-5 and TRBJ2-5; 13 bases match TRBD2. Germline V gene sequence: CDR1 MNHEY, CDR2 SVGAGI. There are 15 residues in the CDR3.

The J gene is TRBJ2-4, the V gene TRBV3-1; 7 bases map to TRBD2. The CDR3 is made up of 16 amino acids. V gave up 1 base and J gave up 0 bases; unmatched junction bases: 3. Germline CDR1 LGHDT, CDR2 YNNKEL (reference sequence). The DNA of the CDR3 is TGTGCCAGCAGCCAAGGAAGCGGGGAAGCCAAAAACATTCAGTACTTC. This encodes CASSQGSGEAKNIQYF.

The genes are TRBV20-1 and TRBJ2-5; weak D call: TRBD2 (5 bases). Germline V lookup: CDR1 DFQATT, CDR2 SNEGSKA (reference sequence). The CDR3 is made up of 14 amino acids. V was clipped by 6 bases and J by 4 bases, with 18 bases between them. CDR3 loop: CSAEVKGLGETQYF. The CDR3 DNA reads TGCAGTGCGGAGGTGAAAGGGCTAGGAGAGACCCAGTACTTC.